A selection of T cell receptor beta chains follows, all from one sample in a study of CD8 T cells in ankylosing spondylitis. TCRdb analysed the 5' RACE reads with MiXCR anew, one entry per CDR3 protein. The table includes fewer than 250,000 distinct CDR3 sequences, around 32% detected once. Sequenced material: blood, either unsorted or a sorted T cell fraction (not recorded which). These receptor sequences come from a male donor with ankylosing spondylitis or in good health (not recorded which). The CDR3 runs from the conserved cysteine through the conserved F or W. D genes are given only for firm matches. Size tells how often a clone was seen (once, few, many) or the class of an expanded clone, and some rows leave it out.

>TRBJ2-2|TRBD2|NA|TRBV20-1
CSASFGGAVGELFF
TGCAGTGCTAGTTTCGGGGGGGCTGTCGGGGAGCTGTTTTTT
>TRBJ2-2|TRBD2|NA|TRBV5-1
CASSGLAGVANTGELFF
TGCGCCAGCAGTGGACTAGCGGGGGTTGCGAACACCGGGGAGCTGTTTTTT
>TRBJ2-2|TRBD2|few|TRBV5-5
CASRVRTSGGANGELFF
TGTGCCAGCAGGGTCCGGACTAGCGGGGGGGCCAACGGGGAGCTGTTTTTT
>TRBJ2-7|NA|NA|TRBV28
CASSLGGLANRGSYEQYF
TGTGCCAGCAGTTTGGGGGGCTTGGCGAACCGCGGCTCCTACGAGCAGTACTTC
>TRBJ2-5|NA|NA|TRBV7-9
CASSPYTETQYF
TGTGCCAGCAGCCCATATACAGAGACCCAGTACTTC
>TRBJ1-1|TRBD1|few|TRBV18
CASSPQQGREAEAFF
TGTGCCAGCTCACCACAACAGGGGCGGGAGGCTGAAGCTTTCTTT
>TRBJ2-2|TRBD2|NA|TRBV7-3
CASSSGLVGTGELFF
TGTGCCAGCAGCTCCGGACTAGTCGGCACCGGGGAGCTGTTTTTT
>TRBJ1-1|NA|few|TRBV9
CASSVDRTTNTEAFF
TGTGCCAGCAGCGTAGATCGGACAACGAACACTGAAGCTTTCTTT
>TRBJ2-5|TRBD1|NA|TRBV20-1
CSARDRTGGILKTQYF
TGCAGTGCTAGAGATCGAACAGGGGGAATATTGAAGACCCAGTACTTC
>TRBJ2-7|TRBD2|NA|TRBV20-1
CSASPRTSEYEQYF
TGCAGTGCGTCTCCCCGGACTAGCGAGTACGAGCAGTACTTC
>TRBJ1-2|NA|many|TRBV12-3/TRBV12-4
CASSFATDGYTF
TGTGCCAGCAGTTTCGCCACGGATGGCTACACCTTC
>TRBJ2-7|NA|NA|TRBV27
CASSDITGRRIYEQYF
TGTGCCAGCAGCGACATTACGGGACGGAGAATTTACGAGCAGTACTTC
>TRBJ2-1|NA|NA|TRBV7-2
CASSPGRAAFNEQFF
TGTGCCAGCAGCCCCGGACGGGCGGCCTTCAATGAGCAGTTCTTC
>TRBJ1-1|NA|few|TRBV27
CASSLGETATEAFF
TGTGCCAGCAGTTTAGGTGAGACAGCCACTGAAGCTTTCTTT
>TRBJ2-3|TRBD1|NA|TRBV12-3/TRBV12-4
CASSFIQGATDTQYF
TGTGCCAGCAGTTTCATCCAGGGGGCGACAGATACGCAGTATTTT
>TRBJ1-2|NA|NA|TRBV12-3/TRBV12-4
CASSPPQAGGGYTF
TGTGCCAGCAGTCCCCCCCAGGCGGGGGGCGGGTACACCTTC
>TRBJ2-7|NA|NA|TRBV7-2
CASRQVAGYEQYF
TGTGCCAGCAGGCAGGTGGCAGGCTACGAGCAGTACTTC
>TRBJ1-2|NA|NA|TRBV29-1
CSAQGFGHYGYTF
TGCAGCGCTCAGGGTTTTGGGCACTATGGCTACACCTTC
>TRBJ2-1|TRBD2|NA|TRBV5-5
CASSLLAGSYNEQFF
TGTGCCAGCAGCTTGCTAGCGGGATCCTACAATGAGCAGTTCTTC
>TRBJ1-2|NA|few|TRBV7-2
CASSRRYSDYGYTF
TGTGCCAGCAGCCGACGATACAGCGACTATGGCTACACCTTC
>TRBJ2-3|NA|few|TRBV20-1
CSALPGDRSTDTQYF
TGCAGTGCTCTGCCGGGGGACCGTAGCACAGATACGCAGTATTTT
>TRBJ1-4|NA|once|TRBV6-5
CASSYVRGDEKLFF
TGTGCCAGCAGTTACGTGCGGGGCGATGAAAAACTGTTTTTT
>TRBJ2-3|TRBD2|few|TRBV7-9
CASSRGGLTDTQYF
TGTGCCAGCAGCCGGGGGGGACTCACAGATACGCAGTATTTT
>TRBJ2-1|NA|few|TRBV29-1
CSVVTTQSSYNEQFF
TGCAGCGTTGTGACTACCCAGAGCTCCTACAATGAGCAGTTCTTC
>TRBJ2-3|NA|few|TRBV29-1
CSGTQGTDTQYF
TGCAGCGGTACACAAGGCACAGATACGCAGTATTTT
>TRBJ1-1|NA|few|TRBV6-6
CASSTRTNTEAFF
TGTGCCAGCAGTACGAGGACTAACACTGAAGCTTTCTTT
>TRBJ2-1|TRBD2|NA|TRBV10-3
CAIMEGGGAMDEQFF
TGTGCCATCATGGAAGGCGGGGGGGCGATGGATGAGCAGTTCTTC
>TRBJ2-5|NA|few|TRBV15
CATSRRGPSQETQYF
TGTGCCACCAGCAGGAGGGGCCCCTCCCAAGAGACCCAGTACTTC
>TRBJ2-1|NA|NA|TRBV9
CASSVERGGSYNEQFF
TGTGCCAGCAGCGTAGAAAGGGGGGGCTCCTACAATGAGCAGTTCTTC
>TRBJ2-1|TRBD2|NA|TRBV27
CASSPGLASFDEQFF
TGTGCCAGCAGTCCAGGACTAGCCAGTTTTGATGAGCAGTTCTTC
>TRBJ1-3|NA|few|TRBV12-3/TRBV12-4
CASSPGRGSGNTIYF
TGTGCCAGCAGTCCGGGACGGGGCTCTGGAAACACCATATATTTT
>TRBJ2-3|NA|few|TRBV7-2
CASSLADSLDTQYF
TGTGCCAGCAGCCTGGCGGATAGCTTGGATACGCAGTATTTT